These 14 T cell receptor beta chains were all obtained from the same sample, sequenced in a study of metastatic and nonmetastatic thyroid tumors. Treatment of any kind had been given to no patient before thyroid surgery. MiXCR reprocessed the PCR reads for TCRdb. This table holds 30,000 to 35,000 clones, 25% to 35% found once. Sequencing input: blood. Receptors originate from a female donor with papillary thyroid cancer or a benign thyroid nodule (not recorded which). Some clones in this sample may be carry-over from other donors' samples.

This chain joins TRBV9 and TRBJ1-2, with a tentative D call TRBD1 (5 bases). Per germline, CDR1 SGDLS and CDR2 YYNGEE. This CDR3 comprises 15 residues. Trimming shortened V by 1 base and J by 7 bases, and 17 bases separated the two germline ends. The CDR3 is CASSVRTQGSGGYTF. The CDR3 DNA sequence: TGTGCCAGCAGCGTACGGACTCAGGGAAGCGGTGGCTACACCTTC. The full variable domain, with the rest looked up from reference TRBV9 and TRBJ1-2, is DSGVTQTPKHLITATGQRVTLRCSPRSGDLSVYWYQQSLDQGLQFLIQYYNGEERAKGNILERFSAQQFPDLHSELNLSSLELGDSALYFCASSVRTQGSGGYTFGSGTRLTVV.

Only one count was recorded for this clone. This rearrangement joins TRBV11-2 to TRBJ2-3; possibly TRBD1 or TRBD2 for D (5 bases each). CDR1 SGHAT and CDR2 FQNNGV come from the germline V gene. The CDR3 runs 14 residues. V lost 5 bases, J lost 9 bases, and 18 bases lay in between. The CDR3 DNA is TGTGCCAGCAGCGATCCGGGGCACGGCGCCACGCAGTATTTT. This encodes CASSDPGHGATQYF. Using reference TRBV11-2 and TRBJ2-3 for the parts outside the CDR3, the full variable domain is EAGVAQSPRYKIIEKRQSVAFWCNPISGHATLYWYQQILGQGPKLLIQFQNNGVVDDSQLPKDRFSAERLKGVDSTLKIQPAKLEDSAVYLCASSDPGHGATQYFGPGTRLTVL.

This clone was observed a few times. This sequence joins TRBV24-1 and TRBJ2-7, with D perhaps being TRBD1 or TRBD2 (5 bases each). V dropped 3 bases and J dropped 2 bases, with 10 bases sitting between them. The CDR3 loop spans 14 amino acids. CDR1 and CDR2 from the germline V gene are KGHDR and SFDVKD. CDR3 nucleotides: TGTGCCACCAGTGATAATACGGGGCCCTACGAGCAGTACTTC. Translating gives CATSDNTGPYEQYF.

Many counts were recorded for this clone. This may come from a read error, since a much larger clone is one base off. The J gene is TRBJ1-2, the V gene TRBV20-1; D might be TRBD1 (6 bases). Per the germline V gene, CDR1 is DFQATT and CDR2 is SNEGSKA (reference sequence). The V end lost 6 bases, the J end lost 7 bases, and 15 bases lay between the germline ends. The CDR3 spans 12 residues. CDR3 sequence: CSATQGFGGYTF. CDR3 in DNA: TGCAGTGCCACACAGGGTTTTGGTGGCTACACCTTC.

This clone was recorded at least ten times. The genes are TRBV4-1 and TRBJ1-3; a possible D gene is TRBD1 (6 bases). Germline lookup yields CDR1 MGHRA and CDR2 YSYEKL. This CDR3 comprises 19 residues. The ends were cut back, 0 bases at V and 2 bases at J, with 20 bases in the middle. The CDR3 is CASSQEGRGVSLTGNTIYF. For the CDR3, the DNA is TGCGCCAGCAGCCAAGAGGGGAGGGGGGTATCACTGACTGGAAACACCATATATTTT.

For this clone: The germline gene is not matched at one end of the junction; a read error may be the cause. CDR3 protein: CCARNSGMVGELFF. For the CDR3, the DNA is TGCTGTGCTAGGAATAGCGGGATGGTCGGGGAGCTTTTTTTT. The gene calls are TRBV20-1 and TRBJ2-2; 8 positions match TRBD2. The CDR3 contains 14 residues. CDR1 is DFQATT, CDR2 SNEGSKA, per germline (reference sequence).

The table lists this clone with many counts. The chain employs TRBV19 and TRBJ2-5; D perhaps matches TRBD2 (6 bases). V was clipped by 7 bases and J by 5 bases, with 8 bases between them. The germline V gene encodes CDR1 LNHDA and CDR2 SQIVND (reference sequence). There are 11 residues in the CDR3. The CDR3 DNA sequence: TGTGCCAGTACTCGGGGGGAGACCCAGTACTTC. It is translated as CASTRGETQYF.

The sample holds many counts of this clone. The chain has TRBV12-3 or TRBV12-4 and TRBJ1-4; D is unresolved. The CDR3 runs 14 residues. Trimming cost V 0 bases and J 5 bases, with 7 bases left between them. CDR3 DNA: TGTGCCAGCAGTTTAGCGAGTGTAAATGAAAAACTGTTTTTT. It encodes CASSLASVNEKLFF.

This clone was counted ten times or more. This rearrangement joins TRBV7-2 to TRBJ1-5; D unclear. Germline CDR1 is SGHTA and CDR2 is FQGNSA. Trimming pared 3 bases from V and 4 bases from J, leaving 10 bases between. This CDR3 spans 14 amino acids. CDR3 region: CASSLFSINQPQHF. CDR3 nucleotides: TGTGCCAGCAGCTTGTTTTCCATTAATCAGCCCCAGCATTTT.

This clone was counted many times. The chain is built from TRBV2 and TRBJ1-4; a possible D gene is TRBD1 (5 bases). Trimming removed 4 bases at V and 7 bases at J, with 13 bases between. Germline lookup yields CDR1 SNHLY and CDR2 FYNNEI. There are 14 residues in the CDR3. The CDR3 region is CASSAGVAGEKLFF. The CDR3, as DNA: TGTGCCAGCAGTGCGGGGGTGGCGGGTGAAAAACTGTTTTTT.

This clone was observed a single time. The junction does not match germline at one end; this may be a read error. The gene calls are TRBV11-2 and TRBJ2-2, with D hard to call. The CDR3 covers 15 residues. Germline V CDR1 and CDR2: SGHAT, FQNNGV. The CDR3 nucleotides read TGTGCCAGCAACTTATTGGGTCAAGAGACCGGGGAGCTGTTTTTT. Its translation is CASNLLGQETGELFF.

V gene TRBV6-6 combines with J gene TRBJ2-1; 7 bases line up with TRBD1. From germline, CDR1 is MNHNY and CDR2 SVGAGI (reference sequence). The CDR3 consists of 13 residues. The trim removed 3 bases at V and 7 bases at J, leaving 3 bases unmatched. The CDR3 nucleotides are TGTGCCAGCAGTTATAAACAGGGGAATGAGCAGTTCTTC. The encoded protein is CASSYKQGNEQFF.

This clone was seen repeatedly, ten times or more. This rearrangement joins TRBV5-8 to TRBJ1-1; D is perhaps TRBD1 (5 bases). This CDR3 has 13 residues. Per the germline V gene, CDR1 is SGHTS and CDR2 is YDEGEE. Trimming removed 1 base at V and 4 bases at J, with 8 bases between. The CDR3 DNA follows: TGTGCCAGCAGCTTGCAGGGTCTCACTGAAGCTTTCTTT. Translation gives CASSLQGLTEAFF.

This clone is large. The chain joins TRBV28 to TRBJ1-5, with a possible D match to TRBD1 (5 bases). Germline CDR1 reads MDHEN; CDR2 reads SYDVKM. V was cut by 2 bases and J by 5 bases, with 10 bases left in between. The CDR3 runs 14 residues. The CDR3 bases are TGTGCCAGCAGTTTAGACGGAGGGGATCAGCCCCAGCATTTT. The encoded protein is CASSLDGGDQPQHF.